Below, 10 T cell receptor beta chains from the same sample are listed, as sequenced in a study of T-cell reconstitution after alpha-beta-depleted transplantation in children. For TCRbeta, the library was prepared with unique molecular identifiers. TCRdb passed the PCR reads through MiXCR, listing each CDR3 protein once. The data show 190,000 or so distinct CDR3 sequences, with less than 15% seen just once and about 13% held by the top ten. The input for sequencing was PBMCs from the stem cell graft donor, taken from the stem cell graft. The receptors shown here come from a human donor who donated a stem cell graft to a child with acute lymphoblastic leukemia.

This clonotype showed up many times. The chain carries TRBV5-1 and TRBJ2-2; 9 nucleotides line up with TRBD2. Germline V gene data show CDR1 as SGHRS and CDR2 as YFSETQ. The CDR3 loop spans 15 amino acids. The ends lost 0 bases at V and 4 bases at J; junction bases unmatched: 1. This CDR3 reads CASSLAAGGTGELFF. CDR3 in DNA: TGCGCCAGCAGCTTGGCAGCGGGAGGCACCGGGGAGCTGTTTTTT.

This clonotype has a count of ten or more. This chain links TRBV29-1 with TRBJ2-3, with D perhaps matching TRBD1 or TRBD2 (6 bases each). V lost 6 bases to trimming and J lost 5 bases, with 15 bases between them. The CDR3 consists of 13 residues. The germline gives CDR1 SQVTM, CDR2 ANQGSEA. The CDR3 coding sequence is TGCAGCGTGGGGGGCGGCGGCGTAGATACGCAGTATTTT. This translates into CSVGGGGVDTQYF.

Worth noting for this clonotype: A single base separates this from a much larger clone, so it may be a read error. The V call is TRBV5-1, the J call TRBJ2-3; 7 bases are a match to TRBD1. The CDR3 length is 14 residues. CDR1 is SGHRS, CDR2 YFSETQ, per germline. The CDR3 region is CACSLGTGTDTQYF. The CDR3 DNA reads TGCGCCTGCAGCTTGGGGACAGGCACAGATACGCAGTATTTT.

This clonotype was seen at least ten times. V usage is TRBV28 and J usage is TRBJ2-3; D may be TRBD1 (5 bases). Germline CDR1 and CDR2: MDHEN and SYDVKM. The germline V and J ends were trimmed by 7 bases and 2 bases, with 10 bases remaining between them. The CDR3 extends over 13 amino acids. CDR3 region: CASIHRNTDTQYF. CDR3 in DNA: TGTGCCAGCATCCACAGGAACACAGATACGCAGTATTTT.

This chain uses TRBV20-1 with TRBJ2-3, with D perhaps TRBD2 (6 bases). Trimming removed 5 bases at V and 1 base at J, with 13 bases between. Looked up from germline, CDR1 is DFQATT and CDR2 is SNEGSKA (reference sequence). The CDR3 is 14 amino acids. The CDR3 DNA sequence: TGCAGTGCTGTGGAGGGCGGCCGCACAGATACGCAGTATTTT. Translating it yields CSAVEGGRTDTQYF.

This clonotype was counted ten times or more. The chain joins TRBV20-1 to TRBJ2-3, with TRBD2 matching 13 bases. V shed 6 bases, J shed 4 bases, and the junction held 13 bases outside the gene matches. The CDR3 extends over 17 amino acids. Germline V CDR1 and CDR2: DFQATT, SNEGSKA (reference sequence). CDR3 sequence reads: CSAETSGRASFADTQYF. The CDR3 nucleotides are TGCAGTGCGGAAACTAGCGGGAGGGCCTCTTTCGCAGATACGCAGTATTTT.

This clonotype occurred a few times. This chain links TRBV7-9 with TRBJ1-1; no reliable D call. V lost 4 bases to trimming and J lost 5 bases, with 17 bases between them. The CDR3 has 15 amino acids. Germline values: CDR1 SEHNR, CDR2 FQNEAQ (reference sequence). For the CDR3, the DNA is TGTGCCAGCAGCTCAAGACCCGGGCAGAGGACTGAAGCTTTCTTT. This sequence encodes CASSSRPGQRTEAFF. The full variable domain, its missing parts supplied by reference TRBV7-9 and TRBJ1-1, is DTGVSQNPRHKITKRGQNVTFRCDPISEHNRLYWYRQTLGQGPEFLTYFQNEAQLEKSRLLSDRFSAERPKGSFSTLEIQRTEQGDSAMYLCASSSRPGQRTEAFFGQGTRLTVV.

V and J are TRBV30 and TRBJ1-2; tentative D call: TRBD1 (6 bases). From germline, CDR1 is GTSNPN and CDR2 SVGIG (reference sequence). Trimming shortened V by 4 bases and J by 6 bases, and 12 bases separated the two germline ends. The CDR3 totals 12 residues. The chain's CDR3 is CAWNTGIHGYTF. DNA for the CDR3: TGTGCCTGGAATACAGGGATCCATGGCTACACCTTC. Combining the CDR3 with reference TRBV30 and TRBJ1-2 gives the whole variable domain SQTIHQWPATLVQPVGSPLSLECTVEGTSNPNLYWYRQAAGRGLQLLFYSVGIGQISSEVPQNLSASRPQDRQFILSSKKLLLSDSGFYLCAWNTGIHGYTFGSGTRLTVV.

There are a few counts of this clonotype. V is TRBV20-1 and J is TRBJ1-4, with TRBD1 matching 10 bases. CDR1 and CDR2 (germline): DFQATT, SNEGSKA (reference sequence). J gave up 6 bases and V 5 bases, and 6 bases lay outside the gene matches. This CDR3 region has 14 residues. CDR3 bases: TGCAGTGCTCCTACCGGGACAGGGGATGAAAAACTGTTTTTT. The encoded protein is CSAPTGTGDEKLFF.

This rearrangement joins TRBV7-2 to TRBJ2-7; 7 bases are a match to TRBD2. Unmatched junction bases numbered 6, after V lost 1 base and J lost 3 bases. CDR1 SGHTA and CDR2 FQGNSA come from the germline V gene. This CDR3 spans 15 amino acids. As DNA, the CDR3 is TGTGCCAGCAGCTTAGAGGCTAGCGGCTACTACGAGCAGTACTTC. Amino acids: CASSLEASGYYEQYF.